These 3 T cell receptor beta chains came from one sample sequenced in a study of beta chain features in type 1 diabetes. cDNA synthesis used the whole RNA isolate, giving expressed TCRB sequences. The method was immunoSEQ multiplex PCR; TCRdb's version includes in-frame clones alone and lacks a portion of them. This sample has a few hundred thousand clones; around 15% occur once, and the top ten carry approximately 0.019%. The specimen sequenced was naive CD4+ T cells from blood. Source of these receptors: a woman in her late teens or twenties in good health.

This clone turned up a few times. The rearrangement uses TRBV29-1 and TRBJ1-2; D gene uncertain. Trimming stripped 7 bases from V and 7 bases from J, with 13 bases between. This CDR3 is built from 11 residues. Germline lookup yields CDR1 SQVTM and CDR2 ANQGSEA. This CDR3 reads CSGDSPSGYTF. CDR3 DNA sequence: TGCAGCGGCGACTCCCCCAGTGGCTACACCTTC.

In this sample, this clone turned up a few times. The V call is TRBV5-1, the J call TRBJ2-7, with D possibly TRBD1 on 5 matching bases. Looked up from germline, CDR1 is SGHRS and CDR2 is YFSETQ. The CDR3 length is 14 residues. V shed 1 base and J shed 0 bases, with 8 bases lying between them. CDR3 DNA sequence: TGCGCCAGCAGCTTGAGACAGAGCTCCTACGAGCAGTACTTC. As protein: CASSLRQSSYEQYF.

A few counts support this clone. The V and J genes are TRBV30 and TRBJ2-7, with 16 bases lining up with TRBD2. The V gene end was trimmed by 3 bases and the J gene end by 5 bases; junction bases not matched to a gene: 10. This CDR3 contains 17 residues. Germline CDR1 and CDR2: GTSNPN and SVGIG (reference sequence). The CDR3 region is CAWRTPGLAGGMDEQYF. The CDR3 region has the DNA TGTGCCTGGAGAACGCCGGGACTAGCGGGAGGGATGGACGAGCAGTACTTC.